Following are 2 T cell receptor beta chains from one sample sequenced in a study of PD-1 blockade in classical Hodgkin lymphoma. Sequencing was performed with immunoSEQ multiplex PCR; in TCRdb, only in-frame clones are kept and a portion is missing. Of over 7,000 clones listed, about 74% are singletons. All patients experienced relapse after autologous stem cell transplantation, and brentuximab vedotin exposure was variable. The authors purified CD4+ T cells from thawed PBMCs by magnetic negative selection. The starting material was CD4+ T cells from blood, obtained at baseline. These receptors were obtained from a human donor with classical Hodgkin lymphoma.

J is TRBJ1-2 and V is TRBV4-3; D is perhaps TRBD1 (5 bases). CDR3 size: 16 residues. Germline CDR1 LGHNA, CDR2 YSLEER. The V gene lost 0 bases and the J gene lost 3 bases, with 14 bases spanning the gap. In DNA, the CDR3 is TGCGCCAGCAGCCAAGATTCCTACAGGATAGACTATGGCTACACCTTC. Residues: CASSQDSYRIDYGYTF.

This clone was counted a few times. The gene calls are TRBV2 and TRBJ2-6; D gene unclear. Trimming left V 6 bases short and J 4 bases short, with 4 bases between. This CDR3 has 12 residues. Germline assignment: CDR1 SNHLY and CDR2 FYNNEI. The CDR3 DNA sequence: TGTGCCAGCAGACCCGGGGCCAACGTCCTGACTTTC. Translation gives CASRPGANVLTF.